This T cell receptor beta chain emerged from a study of CD4 T cells in relation to SARS-CoV-2 and coronaviruses. Study information: After roughly 11 days of antigen culture, PBMC TCR beta CDR3s were sequenced. Controls used an HIV-1 Nef peptide pool or no peptide. Study-wide results and limits: This crossreactivity analysis covered spike protein alone, no other viral proteins.

CD4+ T cells from unexposed donors were obtained before the COVID-19 pandemic (2011-2018). Isolation of CD4+ T cells took place after approximately eleven days in culture. Testing used SARS-CoV-2 S/N and four cold-coronavirus spikes on unexposed-donor CD4+ T cells, cells permitting. Repertoires were generated with immunoSEQ multiplex PCR, while TCRdb's copy carries only in-frame clones and drops some. The repertoire holds around 20,000 clones, over 75% seen once, with about a fifth in the top ten. The CDR3 extends over 14 amino acids. Looked up from germline, CDR1 is WSHSY and CDR2 is SAAADI. Trimming shortened V by 6 bases and J by 5 bases, and 16 bases separated the two germline ends. This clone was seen more than once but under ten times. Its antigen is as yet unknown.

V and J are TRBV10-2 and TRBJ1-1, with D unresolved. This receptor was taken from a human donor in good health. Sequencing input: CD4+ T cells from PBMCs, cultured in vitro. CDR3 nucleotide sequence: TGCGCCAGCAGGAGAGCAGGACTGGAAACTGAAGCTTTCTTT. It yields the protein CASRRAGLETEAFF.